This T cell receptor beta chain was found in a study of T cell responses to AZD1222 COVID-19 vaccine. The repertoire was sequenced with immunoSEQ multiplex PCR; TCRdb's copy has only in-frame clones and lacks some. The table includes about 140,000 clones, over 85% detected once. Study observations and caveats: Increased Spike-specific TCR breadth and depth were observed after two AZD1222 doses.

In the case of this clone: What it binds is not known.

Germline V gene sequence: CDR1 MNHEY, CDR2 SVGAGI. This CDR3 is 15 amino acids long. Trimming pared 4 bases from V and 1 base from J, leaving 13 bases between. The sample in question was peripheral blood, obtained on day 0 of AZD1222 vaccination. The TCR sequence derives from an adult in good health. The chain is built from TRBV6-5 and TRBJ1-2; maybe TRBD1 (6 bases). In nucleotides, the CDR3 is TGTGCCAGCAGTTCCCAGGGGAGCGGTAACTATGGCTACACCTTC. Its protein product is CASSSQGSGNYGYTF.